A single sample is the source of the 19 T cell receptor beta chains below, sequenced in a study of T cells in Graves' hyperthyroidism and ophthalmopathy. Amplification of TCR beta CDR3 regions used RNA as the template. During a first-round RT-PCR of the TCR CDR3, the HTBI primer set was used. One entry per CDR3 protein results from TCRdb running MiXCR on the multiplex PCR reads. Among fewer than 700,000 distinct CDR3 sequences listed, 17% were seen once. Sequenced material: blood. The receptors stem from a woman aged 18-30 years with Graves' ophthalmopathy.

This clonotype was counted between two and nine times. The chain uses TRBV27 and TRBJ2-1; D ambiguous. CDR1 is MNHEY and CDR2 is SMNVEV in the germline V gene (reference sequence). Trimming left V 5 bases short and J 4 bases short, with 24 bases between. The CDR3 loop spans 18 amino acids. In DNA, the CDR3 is TGTGCCAGCAGTCGGAGATTCGCGTCCCCCACACATTACAATGAGCAGTTCTTC. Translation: CASSRRFASPTHYNEQFF.

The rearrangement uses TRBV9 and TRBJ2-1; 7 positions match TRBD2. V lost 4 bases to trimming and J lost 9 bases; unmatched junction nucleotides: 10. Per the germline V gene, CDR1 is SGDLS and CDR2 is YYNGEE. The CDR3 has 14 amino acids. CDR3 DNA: TGTGCCAGCAGCCTTGGGGGGGTTTTGAGTGAGCAGTTCTTC. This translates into CASSLGGVLSEQFF.

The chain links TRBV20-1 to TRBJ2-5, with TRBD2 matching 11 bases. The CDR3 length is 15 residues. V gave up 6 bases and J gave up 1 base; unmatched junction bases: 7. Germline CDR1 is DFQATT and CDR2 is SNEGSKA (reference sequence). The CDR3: CSAQGTSGLQETQYF. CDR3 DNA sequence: TGCAGTGCCCAGGGGACTAGCGGACTCCAAGAGACCCAGTACTTC.

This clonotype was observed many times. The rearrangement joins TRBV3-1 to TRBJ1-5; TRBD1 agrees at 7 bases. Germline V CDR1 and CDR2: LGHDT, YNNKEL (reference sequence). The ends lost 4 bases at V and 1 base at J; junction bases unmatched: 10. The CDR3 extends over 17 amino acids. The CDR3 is CASSPYRGRRSNQPQHF. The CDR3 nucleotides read TGTGCCAGCAGCCCCTACAGGGGCAGGAGGAGCAATCAGCCCCAGCATTTT. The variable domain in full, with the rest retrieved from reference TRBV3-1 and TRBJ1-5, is DTAVSQTPKYLVTQMGNDKSIKCEQNLGHDTMYWYKQDSKKFLKIMFSYNNKELIINETVPNRFSPKSPDKAHLNLHINSLELGDSAVYFCASSPYRGRRSNQPQHFGDGTRLSIL.

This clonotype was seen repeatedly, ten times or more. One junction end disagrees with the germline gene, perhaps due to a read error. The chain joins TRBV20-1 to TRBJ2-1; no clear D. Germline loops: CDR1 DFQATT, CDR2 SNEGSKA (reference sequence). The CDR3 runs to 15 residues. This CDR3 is CSASDLERDYNEQFF. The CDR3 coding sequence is TGCAGCGCTAGTGATCTGGAGAGAGACTACAATGAGCAGTTCTTC.

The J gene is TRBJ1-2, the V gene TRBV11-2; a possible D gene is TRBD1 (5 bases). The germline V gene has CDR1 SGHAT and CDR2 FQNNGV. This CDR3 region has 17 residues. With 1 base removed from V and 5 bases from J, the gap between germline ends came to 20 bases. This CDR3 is CASSLGGRELLLYGYTF. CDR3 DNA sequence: TGTGCCAGCAGCTTAGGCGGCAGGGAATTACTTTTATATGGCTACACCTTC. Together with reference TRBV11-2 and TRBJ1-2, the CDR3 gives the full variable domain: EAGVAQSPRYKIIEKRQSVAFWCNPISGHATLYWYQQILGQGPKLLIQFQNNGVVDDSQLPKDRFSAERLKGVDSTLKIQPAKLEDSAVYLCASSLGGRELLLYGYTFGSGTRLTVV.

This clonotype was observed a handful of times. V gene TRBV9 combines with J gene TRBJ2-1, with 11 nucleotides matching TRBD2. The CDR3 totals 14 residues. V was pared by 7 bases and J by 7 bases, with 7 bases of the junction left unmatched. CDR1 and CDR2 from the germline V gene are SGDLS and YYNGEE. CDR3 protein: CASAGTSGMNEQFF. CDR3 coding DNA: TGTGCCAGCGCCGGGACTAGCGGAATGAATGAGCAGTTCTTC.

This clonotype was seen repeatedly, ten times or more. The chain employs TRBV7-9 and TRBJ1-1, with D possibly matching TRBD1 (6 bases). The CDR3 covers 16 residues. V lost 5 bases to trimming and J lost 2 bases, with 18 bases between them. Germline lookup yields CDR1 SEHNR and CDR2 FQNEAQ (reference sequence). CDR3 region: CASSLPETGPNTEAFF. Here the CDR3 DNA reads TGTGCCAGCAGCCTACCGGAAACAGGGCCCAACACTGAAGCTTTCTTT.

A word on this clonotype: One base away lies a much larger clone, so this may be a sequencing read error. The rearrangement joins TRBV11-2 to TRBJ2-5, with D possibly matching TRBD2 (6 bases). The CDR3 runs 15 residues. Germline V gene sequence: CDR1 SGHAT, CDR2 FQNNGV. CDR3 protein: CASRDPGLFQGTQYF. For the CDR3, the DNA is TGTGCCAGCAGAGATCCGGGACTCTTCCAAGGGACCCAGTACTTC. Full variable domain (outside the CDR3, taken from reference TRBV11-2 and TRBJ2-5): EAGVAQSPRYKIIEKRQSVAFWCNPISGHATLYWYQQILGQGPKLLIQFQNNGVVDDSQLPKDRFSAERLKGVDSTLKIQPAKLEDSAVYLCASRDPGLFQGTQYFGPGTRLLVL.

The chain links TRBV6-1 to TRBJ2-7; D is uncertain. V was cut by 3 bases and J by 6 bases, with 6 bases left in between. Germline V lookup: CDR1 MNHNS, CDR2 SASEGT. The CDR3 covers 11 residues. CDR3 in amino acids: CASSDVVEQYF. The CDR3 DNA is TGTGCCAGCAGTGACGTGGTCGAGCAGTACTTC.

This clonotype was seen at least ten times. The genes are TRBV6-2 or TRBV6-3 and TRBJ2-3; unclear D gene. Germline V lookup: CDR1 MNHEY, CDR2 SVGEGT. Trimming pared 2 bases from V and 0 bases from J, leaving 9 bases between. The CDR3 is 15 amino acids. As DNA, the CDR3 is TGTGCCAGCAGTTACCGCCCCCCTAGCACAGATACGCAGTATTTT. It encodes CASSYRPPSTDTQYF.

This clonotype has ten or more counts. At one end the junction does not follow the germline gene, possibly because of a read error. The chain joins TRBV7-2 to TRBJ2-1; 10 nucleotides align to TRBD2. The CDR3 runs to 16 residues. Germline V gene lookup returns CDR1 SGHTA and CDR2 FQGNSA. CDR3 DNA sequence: TGTGCCAGCAGTTTAGCGGGAGGCGCCTTCTACAATGAGCAGTTCTTC. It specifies CASSLAGGAFYNEQFF.

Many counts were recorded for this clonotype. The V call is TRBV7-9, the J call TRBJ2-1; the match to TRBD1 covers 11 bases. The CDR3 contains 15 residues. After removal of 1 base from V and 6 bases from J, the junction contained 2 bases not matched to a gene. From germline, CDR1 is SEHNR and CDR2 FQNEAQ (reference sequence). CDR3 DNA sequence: TGTGCCAGCAGCTTAGAGGGACAGGGGGTCAATGAGCAGTTCTTC. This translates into CASSLEGQGVNEQFF.

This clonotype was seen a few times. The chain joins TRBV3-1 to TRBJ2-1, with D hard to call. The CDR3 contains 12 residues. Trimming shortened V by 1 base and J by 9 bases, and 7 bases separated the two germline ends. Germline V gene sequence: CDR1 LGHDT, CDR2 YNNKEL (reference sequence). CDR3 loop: CASSQGNGEQFF. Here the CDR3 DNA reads TGTGCCAGCAGCCAAGGTAATGGTGAGCAGTTCTTC.

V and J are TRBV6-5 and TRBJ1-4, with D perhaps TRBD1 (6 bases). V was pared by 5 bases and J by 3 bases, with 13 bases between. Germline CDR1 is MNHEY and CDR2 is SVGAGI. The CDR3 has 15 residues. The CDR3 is CASSDGGLANEKLFF. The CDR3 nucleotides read TGTGCCAGCAGTGATGGGGGGCTGGCTAATGAAAAACTGTTTTTT.

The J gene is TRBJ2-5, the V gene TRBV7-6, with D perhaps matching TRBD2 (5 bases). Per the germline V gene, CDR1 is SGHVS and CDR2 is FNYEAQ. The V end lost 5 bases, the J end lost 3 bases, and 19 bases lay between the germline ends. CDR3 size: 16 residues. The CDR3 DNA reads TGTGCCAGCAGCCCTAGAGGGCGGGTCCTAGAAGAGACCCAGTACTTC. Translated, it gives CASSPRGRVLEETQYF.

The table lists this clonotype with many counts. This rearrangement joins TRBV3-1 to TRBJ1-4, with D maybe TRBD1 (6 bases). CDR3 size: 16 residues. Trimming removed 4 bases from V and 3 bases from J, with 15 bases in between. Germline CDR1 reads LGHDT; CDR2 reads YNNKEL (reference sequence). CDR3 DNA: TGTGCCAGCAGCCCTCTGGGGGCGCCTGCTAATGAAAAACTGTTTTTT. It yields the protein CASSPLGAPANEKLFF.

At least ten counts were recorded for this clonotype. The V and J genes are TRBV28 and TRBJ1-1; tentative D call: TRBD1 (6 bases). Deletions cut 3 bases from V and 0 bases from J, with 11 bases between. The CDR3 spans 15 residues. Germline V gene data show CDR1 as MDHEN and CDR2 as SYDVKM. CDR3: CASSLPDRLNTEAFF. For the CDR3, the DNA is TGTGCCAGCAGTTTGCCGGACAGATTGAACACTGAAGCTTTCTTT.

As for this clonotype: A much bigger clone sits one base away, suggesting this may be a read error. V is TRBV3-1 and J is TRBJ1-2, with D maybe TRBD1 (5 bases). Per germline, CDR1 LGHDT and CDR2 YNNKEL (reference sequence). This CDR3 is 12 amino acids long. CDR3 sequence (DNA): TGTGCCAGCAACCAAGTAGGGGATGGCTACACCTTC. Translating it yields CASNQVGDGYTF.